This T cell receptor beta chain was identified in a study of T-cell reconstitution after alpha-beta-depleted transplantation in children. Ten or more counts support this clonotype. Its antigen remains unknown. The study, taken as a whole, reports: Surviving thymic progenitors and recipient T cells were the source of high TCRbeta diversity at day 60 in some patients. T cells produced anew were the main source of T-cell counts and diversity one year after transplant. Reportedly, alpha-beta T cells present about two months post-transplant originated from several hundred expanded clones of graft origin.

Germline CDR1 and CDR2: MDHEN and SYDVKM. There are 15 residues in the CDR3. V shed 6 bases and J 2 bases; nucleotides not matched to a gene: 5. Unique molecular identifiers were incorporated during preparation of the TCRbeta library. TCRdb analysed the PCR reads with MiXCR anew, one entry per CDR3 protein. The sample includes about 27,000 distinct CDR3 sequences, roughly 6% of them seen just once. The V gene is TRBV28, the J gene TRBJ1-5; TRBD1 aligns across 9 bases. The sequence derives from a male patient younger than 18 who had a stem cell transplant for acute myeloid leukemia, so the T cells may come from the graft donor. The input for sequencing was PBMCs, mostly from graft donor cells, taken 180 days after TCRalphabeta/CD19-depleted stem cell transplant. The CDR3 is CASRTTGGGNQPQHF. CDR3 DNA: TGTGCCAGCAGAACGACAGGGGGAGGCAATCAGCCCCAGCATTTT.